The sequence of this T cell receptor (beta chain) was determined in a study of blood T cells in healthy people across ages. For the second PCR, which ran for 7 to 11 cycles, a sample-barcoded 5' primer and a J-beta primer mix were used. Each CDR3 protein gets one entry after TCRdb re-called the 5' RACE reads with MiXCR. The table includes over a million distinct CDR3 sequences, roughly 60% detected once. Germline trimming cut 4 bases from V and 8 bases from J; bases unmatched to any gene: 3. This CDR3 spans 12 amino acids. Looked up from germline, CDR1 is GTSNPN and CDR2 is SVGIG (reference sequence).

This TCR came from a man younger than 35 in good health. The sample was blood. The rearrangement uses TRBV30 and TRBJ2-1, with 9 nucleotides matching TRBD2. The CDR3 coding sequence is TGTGCCTGGACTGGCGGGAGGGATGAGCAGTTCTTC. Amino acids: CAWTGGRDEQFF.